Reported below is one TCR beta chain. The cohort comprised adults aged 18 to 89 years residing in about two dozen US areas. This sample is part of a study of blood T cell repertoires in COVID-19. Turning to the study itself: PBMCs, B-cell-depleted T cells, or T cells were the source of the cDNA or gDNA that made up the material.

The data were produced by immunoSEQ multiplex PCR, yet TCRdb's version contains in-frame clones alone and is incomplete. The repertoire has some 300,000 clones, approximately 90% of them found once; the top ten carry about 4.1%. The receptor comes from a man aged 25 to 45 who had recovered from COVID-19. Material for sequencing was PBMCs or T cells enriched from blood (not recorded which).

The CDR3: CASSFSYSGGMETQYF. CDR3 nucleotides: TGTGCCAGCAGTTTTTCTTATTCAGGGGGTATGGAGACCCAGTACTTC. This sequence joins TRBV28 and TRBJ2-5; 7 bases align to TRBD1. Germline loops: CDR1 MDHEN, CDR2 SYDVKM. The CDR3 has 16 residues. Trimming took 3 bases from V and 5 from J; bases not matched to a gene: 12.